Listed here is a single TCR beta chain. Its antigen is not identified. Germline is not matched at one junction end, which may reflect a read error. RNA and DNA were co-extracted from 20-30 mg of unsorted bulk tissue. There were five separate regions sampled from each tumor. These data are taken from a study of tumor-infiltrating lymphocytes in primary liver carcinoma. Whole-study context: T1-T3 N0M0 was the stage of the tumors, which were 4.2 to 10 cm across.

A primer matching the constant region was used to make TCR beta cDNA from 500 to 650 ng of total RNA. Slightly modified ARM-PCR served as the procedure for the TCR beta libraries. These libraries came from three rounds of nested multiplex PCR. In the first two PCR rounds, TRBV1-TRBV30 forward primers were paired with a C-beta reverse primer, and each round lasted approximately 10 cycles. MiXCR was run by TCRdb on the multiplex PCR reads, yielding one entry per CDR3 protein. The sample records tens of thousands of distinct CDR3 sequences, around 64% being singletons. Study-level results: Only around 7-25% of top clones occurred in all five tumor regions. Blood had a significantly lower top-250-clone fraction than tumors did (p = 0.039).

Germline V CDR1 and CDR2: MNHEY, SVGAGI. The CDR3 sequence is 16 residues long. The clonotype comes from a middle-aged man with primary liver carcinoma and hepatitis B virus infection. The chain joins TRBV6-5 to TRBJ2-7; 10 bases agree with TRBD2. The source material was liver tumor tissue from sampling region 2. Subset noted: tumor region T2, inferior pole. Here the CDR3 DNA reads TGTGCCATCAGTTACTCATGGACTAGCGGTAGCCACGAGCAGTACTTT. This gives the protein CAISYSWTSGSHEQYF.